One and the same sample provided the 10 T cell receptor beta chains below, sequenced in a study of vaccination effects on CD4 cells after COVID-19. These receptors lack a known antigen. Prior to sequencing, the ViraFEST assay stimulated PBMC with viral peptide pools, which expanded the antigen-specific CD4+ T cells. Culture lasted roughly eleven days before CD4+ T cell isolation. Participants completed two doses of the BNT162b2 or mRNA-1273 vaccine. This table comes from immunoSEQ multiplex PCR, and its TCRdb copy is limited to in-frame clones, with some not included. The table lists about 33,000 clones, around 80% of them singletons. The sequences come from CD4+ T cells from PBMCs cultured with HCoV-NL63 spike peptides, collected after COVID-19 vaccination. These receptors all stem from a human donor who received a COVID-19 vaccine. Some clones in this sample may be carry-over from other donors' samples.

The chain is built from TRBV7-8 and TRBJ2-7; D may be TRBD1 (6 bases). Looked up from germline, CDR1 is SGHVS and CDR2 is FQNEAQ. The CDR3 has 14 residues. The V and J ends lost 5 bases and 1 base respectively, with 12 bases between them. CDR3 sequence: CASSPRTESYEQYV. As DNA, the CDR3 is TGTGCCAGCAGCCCAAGGACAGAGTCCTACGAGCAGTACGTC.

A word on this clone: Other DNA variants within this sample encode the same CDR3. The CDR3 sequence is CAWNRGDQPQHF. The CDR3 DNA is TGTGCCTGGAACAGGGGCGATCAGCCCCAGCATTTT. J is TRBJ1-5 and V is TRBV30; 7 nucleotides line up with TRBD1. The CDR3 is 12 residues long. From germline, CDR1 is GTSNPN and CDR2 SVGIG (reference sequence). After removal of 4 bases from V and 5 bases from J, the junction contained 2 bases not matched to a gene.

The CDR3, as DNA: TGTGCCAGCAGTGAAAAGGGGATGGAGTCCTCTGAAGCTTTCTTT. Translation: CASSEKGMESSEAFF. V gene TRBV25-1 combines with J gene TRBJ1-1, with a tentative D call TRBD1 (5 bases). The CDR3 length is 15 residues. In germline, CDR1 is MGHDK, CDR2 SYGVNS. The germline V and J ends were trimmed by 2 bases and 6 bases, with 16 bases remaining between them.

CDR3 residues: CASSPGPGYGYTF. In DNA, the CDR3 is TGTGCCAGCAGCCCCGGACCCGGCTATGGCTACACCTTC. This chain connects TRBV7-8 to TRBJ1-2, with D uncertain. Trimming removed 5 bases from V and 4 bases from J, with 11 bases in between. There are 13 residues in the CDR3. Germline assignment: CDR1 SGHVS and CDR2 FQNEAQ. Drawing the rest from reference TRBV7-8 and TRBJ1-2, the complete variable domain is GAGVSQSPRYKVAKRGQDVALRCDPISGHVSLFWYQQALGQGPEFLTYFQNEAQLDKSGLPSDRFFAERPEGSVSTLKIQRTQQEDSAVYLCASSPGPGYGYTFGSGTRLTVV.

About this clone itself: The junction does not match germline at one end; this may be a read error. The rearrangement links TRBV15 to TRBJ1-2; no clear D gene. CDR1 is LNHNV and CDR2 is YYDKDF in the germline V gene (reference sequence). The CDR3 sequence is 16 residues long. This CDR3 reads CATSRDETSRYYGYTF. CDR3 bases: TGTGCCACCAGCCGAGACGAAACTAGTCGCTACTATGGCTACACCTTC.

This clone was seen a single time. This CDR3 is CASSFDRANEKLFF. The CDR3 DNA sequence: TGTGCCAGCAGTTTTGACAGGGCTAATGAAAAACTGTTTTTT. This rearrangement joins TRBV6-5 to TRBJ1-4, with 7 bases fitting TRBD1. The CDR3 covers 14 residues. V lost 4 bases, J lost 3 bases, and 2 bases stayed unmatched. CDR1 is MNHEY, CDR2 SVGAGI, per germline.

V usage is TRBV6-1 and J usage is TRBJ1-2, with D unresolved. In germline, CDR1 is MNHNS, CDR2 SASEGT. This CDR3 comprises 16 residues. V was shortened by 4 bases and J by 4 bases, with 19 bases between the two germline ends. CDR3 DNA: TGTGCCAGCAGTGTGAGGGCAGGATTTACTGCCTATGGCTACACCTTC. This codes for CASSVRAGFTAYGYTF.

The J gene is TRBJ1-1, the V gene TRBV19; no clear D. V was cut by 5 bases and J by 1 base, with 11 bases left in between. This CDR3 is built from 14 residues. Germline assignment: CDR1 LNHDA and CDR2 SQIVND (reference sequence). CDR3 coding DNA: TGTGCCAGTAGTTCGGGGTTGGCGAACACTGAAGCTTTCTTT. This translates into CASSSGLANTEAFF.

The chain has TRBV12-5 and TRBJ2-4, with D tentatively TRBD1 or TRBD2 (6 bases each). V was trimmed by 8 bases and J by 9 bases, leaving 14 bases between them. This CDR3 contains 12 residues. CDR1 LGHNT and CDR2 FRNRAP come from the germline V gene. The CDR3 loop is CASLGGQLIQYF. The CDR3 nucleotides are TGTGCTAGTCTGGGGGGACAACTCATTCAGTACTTC.

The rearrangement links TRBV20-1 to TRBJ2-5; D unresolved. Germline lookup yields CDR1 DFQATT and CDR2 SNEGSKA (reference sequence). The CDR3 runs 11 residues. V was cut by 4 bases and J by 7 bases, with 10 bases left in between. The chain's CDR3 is CSAIIVGTQYF. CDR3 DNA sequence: TGCAGTGCTATCATAGTCGGGACCCAGTACTTC.